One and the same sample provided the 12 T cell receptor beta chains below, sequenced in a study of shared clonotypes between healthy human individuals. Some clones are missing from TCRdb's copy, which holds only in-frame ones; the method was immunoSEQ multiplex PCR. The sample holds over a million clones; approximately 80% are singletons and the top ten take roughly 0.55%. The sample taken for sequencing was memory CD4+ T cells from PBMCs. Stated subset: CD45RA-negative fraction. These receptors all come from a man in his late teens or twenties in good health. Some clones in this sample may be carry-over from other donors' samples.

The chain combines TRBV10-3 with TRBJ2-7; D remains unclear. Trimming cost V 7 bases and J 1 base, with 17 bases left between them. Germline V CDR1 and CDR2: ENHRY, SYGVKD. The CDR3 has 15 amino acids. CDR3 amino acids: CAITANYGRSYEQYF. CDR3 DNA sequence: TGTGCCATCACTGCGAATTACGGCCGATCCTACGAGCAGTACTTC.

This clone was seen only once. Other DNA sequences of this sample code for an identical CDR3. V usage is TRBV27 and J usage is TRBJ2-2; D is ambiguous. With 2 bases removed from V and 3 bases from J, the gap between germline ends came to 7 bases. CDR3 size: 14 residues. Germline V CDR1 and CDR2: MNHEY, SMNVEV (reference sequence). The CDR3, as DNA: TGTGCCAGCAGTTTAGACCTTTACACCGGGGAGCTGTTTTTT. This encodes CASSLDLYTGELFF.

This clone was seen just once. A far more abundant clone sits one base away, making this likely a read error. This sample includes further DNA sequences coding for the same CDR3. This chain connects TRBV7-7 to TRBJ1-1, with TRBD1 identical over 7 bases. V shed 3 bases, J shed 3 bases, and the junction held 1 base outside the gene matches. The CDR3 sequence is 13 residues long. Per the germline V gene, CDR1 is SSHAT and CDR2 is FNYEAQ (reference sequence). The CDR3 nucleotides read TGTGCCAGCAGCTTCGACAGGGACACTGAAGCTTTCTTT. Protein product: CASSFDRDTEAFF.

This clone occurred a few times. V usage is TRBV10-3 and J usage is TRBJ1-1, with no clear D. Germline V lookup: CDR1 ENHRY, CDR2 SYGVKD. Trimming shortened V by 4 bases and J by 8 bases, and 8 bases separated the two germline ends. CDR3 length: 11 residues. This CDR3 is CAISGVSEAFF. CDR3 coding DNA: TGTGCCATCAGTGGGGTCTCGGAAGCTTTCTTT.

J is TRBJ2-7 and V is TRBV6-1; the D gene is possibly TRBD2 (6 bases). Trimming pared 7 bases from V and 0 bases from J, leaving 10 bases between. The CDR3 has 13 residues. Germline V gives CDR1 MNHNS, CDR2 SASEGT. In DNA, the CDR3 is TGTGCCAGCATTTCCGGGAGCTCCTACGAGCAGTACTTC. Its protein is CASISGSSYEQYF.

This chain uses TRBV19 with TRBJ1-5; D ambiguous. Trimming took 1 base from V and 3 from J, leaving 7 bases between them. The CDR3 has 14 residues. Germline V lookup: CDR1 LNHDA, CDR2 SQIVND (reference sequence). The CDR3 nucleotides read TGTGCCAGTAGTATAGTGAGCCCCAATCAGCCCCAGCATTTT. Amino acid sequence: CASSIVSPNQPQHF.

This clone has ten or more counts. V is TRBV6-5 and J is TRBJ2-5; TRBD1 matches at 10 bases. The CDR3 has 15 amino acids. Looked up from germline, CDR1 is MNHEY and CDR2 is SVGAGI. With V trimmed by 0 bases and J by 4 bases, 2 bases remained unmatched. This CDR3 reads CASSYSGTGAETQYF. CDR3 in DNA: TGTGCCAGCAGTTACTCCGGGACAGGGGCAGAGACCCAGTACTTC.

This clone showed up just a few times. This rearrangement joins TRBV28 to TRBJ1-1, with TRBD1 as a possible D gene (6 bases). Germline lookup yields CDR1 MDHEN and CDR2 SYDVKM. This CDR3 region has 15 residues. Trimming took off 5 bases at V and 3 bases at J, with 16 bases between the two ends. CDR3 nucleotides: TGTGCCAGCAGTCCGGGGGGGCTGAGGGACACTGAAGCTTTCTTT. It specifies CASSPGGLRDTEAFF.

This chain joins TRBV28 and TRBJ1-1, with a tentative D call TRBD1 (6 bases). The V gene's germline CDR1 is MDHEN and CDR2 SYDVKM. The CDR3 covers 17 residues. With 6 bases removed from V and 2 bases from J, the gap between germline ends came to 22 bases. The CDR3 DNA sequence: TGTGCCAGCAGCCCCGGGGGCGTCCGCGGTAGAAACACTGAAGCTTTCTTT. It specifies CASSPGGVRGRNTEAFF. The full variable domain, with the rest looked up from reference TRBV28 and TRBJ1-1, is DVKVTQSSRYLVKRTGEKVFLECVQDMDHENMFWYRQDPGLGLRLIYFSYDVKMKEKGDIPEGYSVSREKKERFSLILESASTNQTSMYLCASSPGGVRGRNTEAFFGQGTRLTVV.

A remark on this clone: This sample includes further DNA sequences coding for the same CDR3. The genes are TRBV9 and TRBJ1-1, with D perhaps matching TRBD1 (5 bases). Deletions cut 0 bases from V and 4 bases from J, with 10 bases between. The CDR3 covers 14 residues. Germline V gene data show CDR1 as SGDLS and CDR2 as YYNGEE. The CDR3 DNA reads TGTGCCAGCAGCGTAGGAGGGCAGGGCACTGAAGCTTTCTTT. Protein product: CASSVGGQGTEAFF.

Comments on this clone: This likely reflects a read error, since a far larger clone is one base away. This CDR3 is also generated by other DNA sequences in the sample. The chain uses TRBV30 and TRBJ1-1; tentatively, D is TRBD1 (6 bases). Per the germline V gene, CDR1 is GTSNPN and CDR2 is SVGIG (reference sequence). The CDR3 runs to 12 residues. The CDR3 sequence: CAWNPGDTEAFF. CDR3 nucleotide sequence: TGTGCCTGGAACCCTGGGGACACCGAAGCTTTCTTT.

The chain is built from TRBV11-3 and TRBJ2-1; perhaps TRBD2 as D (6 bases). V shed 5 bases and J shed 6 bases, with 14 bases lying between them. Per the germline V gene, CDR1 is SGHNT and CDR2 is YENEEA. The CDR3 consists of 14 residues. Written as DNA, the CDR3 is TGTGCCAGCAGCCCTAGGGACTTCGCCAATGAGCAGTTCTTC. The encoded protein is CASSPRDFANEQFF.